This is a list of T cell receptor beta chains from one sample in a study of T cells in Graves' hyperthyroidism and ophthalmopathy. MiXCR, run by TCRdb on the multiplex PCR reads, gives a single entry per CDR3 protein. The sample yields over 300,000 distinct CDR3 sequences, approximately 14% seen once. Sequenced: blood. All receptors come from a woman aged 55-75 years with Graves' hyperthyroidism. CDR3s include the opening cysteine and the closing phenylalanine or tryptophan. The D gene is left open where the match is weak. Clone size, where shown, is once, few, many, or a class for clones that have expanded.

v_call,d_call,cdr3_length,j_call,clone_size,cdr3_aa,cdr3_nt
TRBV4-1,TRBD2,17,TRBJ2-1,.,CASSPGLAQSSYNEQFF,TGCGCCAGCAGCCCAGGACTAGCTCAGAGCTCCTACAATGAGCAGTTCTTC
TRBV5-1,.,15,TRBJ2-5,few,CASSLYGSTQETQYF,TGCGCCAGCAGCTTGTATGGCAGTACGCAGGAGACCCAGTACTTC
TRBV11-1,.,12,TRBJ2-7,many,CASSSSFYEQYF,TGTGCCAGCAGCTCGTCCTTCTACGAGCAGTACTTC
TRBV10-2,TRBD2,16,TRBJ2-5,many,CASSGRLAGGPRWEYF,TGCGCCAGCAGTGGCCGACTAGCGGGAGGGCCGCGATGGGAGTACTTC
TRBV6-1,TRBD1,15,TRBJ2-3,many,CASRPGQGVEDTQYF,TGTGCCAGCAGACCCGGACAGGGGGTTGAAGATACGCAGTATTTT
TRBV2,TRBD1,15,TRBJ1-5,many,CASSEIGTGNQPQHF,TGTGCCAGCAGTGAAATCGGGACAGGCAATCAGCCCCAGCATTTT
TRBV19,.,14,TRBJ2-3,few,CASSKGRVPDTQYF,TGTGCCAGTAGTAAGGGACGCGTTCCAGATACGCAGTATTTT
TRBV12-3/TRBV12-4,TRBD1,15,TRBJ2-7,few,CASSPQGQGSGEQYF,TGTGCCAGCAGCCCCCAGGGACAGGGGAGTGGCGAGCAGTACTTC
TRBV20-1,TRBD1,14,TRBJ2-1,many,CSARAFTGDNEQFF,TGCAGTGCTAGAGCTTTTACAGGGGACAATGAGCAGTTCTTC
TRBV4-2,TRBD1,15,TRBJ1-2,.,CASSQGDRGRHGYTF,TGTGCCAGCAGCCAAGGGGACAGGGGGCGTCATGGCTACACCTTC
TRBV7-3,.,16,TRBJ2-3,many,CASSPSGHHPLDTQYF,TGTGCCAGCAGCCCCTCGGGACATCATCCGTTGGATACGCAGTATTTT
TRBV3-1,TRBD2,13,TRBJ2-7,many,CASSTSGIYEQYF,TGTGCCAGCAGCACTAGCGGGATCTACGAGCAGTACTTC
TRBV27,TRBD2,16,TRBJ2-7,many,CASSFFSGSLTYEQYF,TGTGCCAGCAGTTTTTTTAGCGGGAGTCTTACCTACGAGCAGTACTTC
TRBV5-1,.,14,TRBJ1-2,many,CASSTDRSNYGYTF,TGCGCCAGCAGCACAGACAGGTCTAACTATGGCTACACCTTC
TRBV20-1,TRBD1,15,TRBJ2-7,.,CSARAPTGDSYEQYF,TGCAGTGCTAGGGCCCCGACAGGGGACTCCTACGAGCAGTACTTC
TRBV11-3,TRBD2,15,TRBJ2-7,many,CASSLESGRAYEQYF,TGTGCCAGCAGCTTAGAAAGCGGGAGAGCCTACGAGCAGTACTTC
TRBV28,.,14,TRBJ2-3,many,CASSSPHSTDTQYF,TGTGCCAGCAGTTCCCCCCATAGCACAGATACGCAGTATTTT
TRBV12-5,.,15,TRBJ2-1,few,CASGLWLGGVDEQFF,TGTGCTAGTGGTTTATGGCTAGGAGGGGTGGATGAGCAGTTCTTC
TRBV12-5,.,14,TRBJ2-5,.,CASGLAISGETQYF,TGTGCTAGTGGTTTGGCCATATCGGGAGAGACCCAGTACTTC
TRBV12-3/TRBV12-4,TRBD1,15,TRBJ2-7,many,CASRRYGQGVHEQYF,TGTGCCAGCAGGCGCTACGGACAGGGCGTCCACGAGCAGTACTTC
TRBV10-3,.,11,TRBJ2-1,.,CAGGTYNEQFF,TGTGCCGGCGGGACCTACAATGAGCAGTTCTTC
TRBV12-3/TRBV12-4,.,12,TRBJ2-1,many,CASNLNADEQFF,TGTGCCAGCAACCTCAACGCGGATGAGCAGTTCTTC
TRBV12-3/TRBV12-4,TRBD1,16,TRBJ2-1,.,CASRGQGRESYNEQFF,TGTGCCAGCAGGGGACAGGGGAGGGAATCCTACAATGAGCAGTTCTTC
TRBV28,.,12,TRBJ2-7,many,CASSSGSREQYF,TGTGCCAGCAGTTCCGGGTCGCGGGAGCAGTACTTC
TRBV18,.,13,TRBJ2-5,many,CASSGSPQETQYF,TGTGCCAGCTCCGGGAGTCCCCAAGAGACCCAGTACTTC
TRBV5-1,.,15,TRBJ2-1,few,CASSVAPAGYNEQFF,TGTGCCAGCAGCGTAGCTCCCGCCGGGTACAATGAGCAGTTCTTC
TRBV10-3,.,14,TRBJ1-2,.,CAISERGVNYGYTF,TGTGCCATCAGTGAGAGGGGGGTTAACTATGGCTACACCTTC
TRBV29-1,.,13,TRBJ1-1,few,CSVLDAKNTEAFF,TGCAGCGTACTGGACGCGAAGAACACTGAAGCTTTCTTT
TRBV5-6,.,14,TRBJ1-2,many,CASSPDVGGYGYTF,TGTGCCAGCAGCCCCGATGTGGGGGGCTATGGCTACACCTTC
TRBV7-8,.,15,TRBJ2-7,.,CASSFTGLSSYEQYF,TGTGCCAGCAGTTTCACAGGGCTCAGCTCCTACGAGCAGTACTTC
TRBV19,TRBD2,14,TRBJ2-1,.,CASRTGTSDNEQFF,TGTGCCAGTAGAACCGGGACTAGCGACAATGAGCAGTTCTTC
TRBV5-8,.,19,TRBJ2-1,many,CASSLGVWAGKISYNEQFF,TGTGCCAGCAGCTTGGGGGTTTGGGCGGGAAAGATATCCTACAATGAGCAGTTCTTC
TRBV7-6,.,13,TRBJ1-5,.,CASSYRRGEPQHF,TGTGCCAGCAGCTATCGTAGGGGAGAGCCCCAGCATTTT
TRBV7-2,TRBD2,15,TRBJ2-1,.,CASSPGTSPSNEQFF,TGTGCCAGCAGCCCCGGGACTAGCCCATCAAATGAGCAGTTCTTC
TRBV6-2/TRBV6-3,.,13,TRBJ2-5,many,CASSEQQKETQYF,TGTGCCAGCAGCGAACAACAAAAAGAGACCCAGTACTTC
TRBV24-1,TRBD2,18,TRBJ2-1,many,CATSSRGGRTVSYNEQFF,TGTGCCACCAGTAGTAGAGGCGGGAGAACCGTTTCCTACAATGAGCAGTTCTTC
TRBV20-1,TRBD2,15,TRBJ2-1,many,CSAALLAGGLNEQFF,TGCAGTGCTGCCTTACTAGCGGGAGGACTCAATGAGCAGTTCTTC
TRBV6-2/TRBV6-3,.,17,TRBJ2-1,many,CASNRKRGTFPNNEQFF,TGTGCCAGCAATCGGAAAAGGGGGACGTTCCCGAACAATGAGCAGTTCTTC
TRBV27,.,16,TRBJ1-4,.,CASSLSTWTTNEKLFF,TGTGCCAGCAGTTTATCGACATGGACAACAAATGAAAAACTGTTTTTT
TRBV6-1,TRBD1,14,TRBJ1-1,.,CASRRTGSVTEAFF,TGTGCCAGCAGGCGGACAGGGTCGGTCACTGAAGCTTTCTTT
TRBV30,TRBD2,15,TRBJ2-1,few,CAWSGRGGAYNEQFF,TGTGCCTGGAGTGGCCGGGGGGGGGCCTACAATGAGCAGTTCTTC
TRBV5-1,.,15,TRBJ2-7,many,CASSLGAGGTYEQYF,TGCGCCAGCAGCTTGGGAGCAGGGGGGACCTACGAGCAGTACTTC
TRBV6-1,.,15,TRBJ1-1,many,CASSYYPAGKAEAFF,TGTGCCAGCAGTTATTATCCCGCCGGGAAGGCTGAAGCTTTCTTT
TRBV11-3,TRBD2,13,TRBJ2-5,few,CASSITGGETQYF,TGTGCCAGCTCCATTACCGGGGGGGAGACCCAGTACTTC
TRBV5-1,TRBD2,16,TRBJ2-1,few,CASSYGTSGTYNEQFF,TGCGCCAGCAGCTACGGGACTAGCGGAACCTACAATGAGCAGTTCTTC
TRBV27,.,16,TRBJ2-2,.,CASSFHGTSNTGELFF,TGTGCCAGCAGTTTTCATGGGACTTCAAACACCGGGGAGCTGTTTTTT
TRBV9,TRBD1,14,TRBJ2-1,many,CASSGQGAFNEQFF,TGTGCCAGCAGCGGACAGGGGGCCTTCAATGAGCAGTTCTTC
TRBV6-1,.,14,TRBJ1-2,.,CASRETGQIYGYTF,TGTGCCAGCAGGGAAACAGGACAGATTTATGGCTACACCTTC
TRBV29-1,.,13,TRBJ1-2,.,CSVEELQTGGYTF,TGCAGCGTTGAAGAACTTCAAACCGGTGGCTACACCTTC
TRBV30,TRBD1,15,TRBJ1-4,many,CAWSIGQGTREKLFF,TGTGCCTGGAGTATCGGACAGGGGACGCGTGAAAAACTGTTTTTT
TRBV18,TRBD1,15,TRBJ2-7,.,CASSPRQGRTYEQYF,TGTGCCAGCTCACCACGACAGGGCCGGACCTACGAGCAGTACTTC
TRBV5-1,TRBD1,15,TRBJ2-4,many,CASSLGQGVENIQYF,TGCGCCAGCAGCTTAGGACAGGGGGTGGAAAACATTCAGTACTTC
TRBV9,.,15,TRBJ2-5,.,CASSVTMGPQETQYF,TGTGCCAGCAGCGTAACGATGGGCCCCCAAGAGACCCAGTACTTC
TRBV18,.,12,TRBJ1-1,many,CASSPQTERAFF,TGTGCCAGCTCACCACAGACTGAACGGGCTTTCTTT
TRBV5-1,.,14,TRBJ2-7,.,CASSAQGSPYEQYF,TGCGCCAGCAGCGCCCAGGGGTCCCCCTACGAGCAGTACTTC